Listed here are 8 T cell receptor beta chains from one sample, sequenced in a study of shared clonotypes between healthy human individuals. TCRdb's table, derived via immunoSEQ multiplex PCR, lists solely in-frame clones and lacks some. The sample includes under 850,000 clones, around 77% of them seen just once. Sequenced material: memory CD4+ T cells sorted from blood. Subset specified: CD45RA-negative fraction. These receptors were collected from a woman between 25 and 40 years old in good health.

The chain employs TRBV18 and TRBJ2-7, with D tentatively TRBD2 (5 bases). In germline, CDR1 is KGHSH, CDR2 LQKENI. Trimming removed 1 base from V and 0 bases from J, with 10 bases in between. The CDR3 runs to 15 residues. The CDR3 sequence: CASSPQDLPSYEQYF. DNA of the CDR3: TGTGCCAGCTCACCACAGGACTTACCCTCCTACGAGCAGTACTTC. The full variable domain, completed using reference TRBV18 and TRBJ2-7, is NAGVMQNPRHLVRRRGQEARLRCSPMKGHSHVYWYRQLPEEGLKFMVYLQKENIIDESGMPKERFSAEFPKEGPSILRIQQVVRGDSAAYFCASSPQDLPSYEQYFGPGTRLTVT.

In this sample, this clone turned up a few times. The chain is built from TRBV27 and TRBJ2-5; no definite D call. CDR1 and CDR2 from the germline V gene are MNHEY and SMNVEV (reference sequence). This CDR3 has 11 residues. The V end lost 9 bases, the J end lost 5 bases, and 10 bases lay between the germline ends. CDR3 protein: CARRFIETQYF. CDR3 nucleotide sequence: TGTGCCAGAAGATTTATCGAGACCCAGTACTTC.

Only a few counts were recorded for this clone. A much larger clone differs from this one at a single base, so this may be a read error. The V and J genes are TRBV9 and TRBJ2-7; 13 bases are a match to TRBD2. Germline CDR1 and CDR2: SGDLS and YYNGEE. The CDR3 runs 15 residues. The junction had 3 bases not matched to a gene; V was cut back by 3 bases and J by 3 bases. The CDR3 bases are TGTGCCAGCAGCGCCGGGACTAGCGGGAACTACGAGCAGTACTTC. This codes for CASSAGTSGNYEQYF.

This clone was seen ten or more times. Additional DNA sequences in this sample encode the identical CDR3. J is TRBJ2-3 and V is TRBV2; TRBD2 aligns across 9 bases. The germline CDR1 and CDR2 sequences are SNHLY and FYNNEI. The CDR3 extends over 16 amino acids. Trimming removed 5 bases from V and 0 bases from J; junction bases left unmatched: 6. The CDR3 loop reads CASSPGLATSTDTQYF. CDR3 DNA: TGTGCCAGCAGTCCTGGACTAGCGACGAGCACAGATACGCAGTATTTT.

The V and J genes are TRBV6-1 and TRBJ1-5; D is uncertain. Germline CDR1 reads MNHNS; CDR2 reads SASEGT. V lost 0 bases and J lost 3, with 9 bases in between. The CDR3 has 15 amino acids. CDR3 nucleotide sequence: TGTGCCAGCAGTGAAGCGCCGAGGAACAATCAGCCCCAGCATTTT. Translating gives CASSEAPRNNQPQHF.

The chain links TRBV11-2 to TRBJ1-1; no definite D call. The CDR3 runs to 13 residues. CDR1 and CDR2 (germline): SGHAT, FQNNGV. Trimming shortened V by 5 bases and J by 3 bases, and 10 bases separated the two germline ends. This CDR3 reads CASSAQRDTEAFF. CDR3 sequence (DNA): TGTGCCAGCAGCGCACAGAGGGACACTGAAGCTTTCTTT.

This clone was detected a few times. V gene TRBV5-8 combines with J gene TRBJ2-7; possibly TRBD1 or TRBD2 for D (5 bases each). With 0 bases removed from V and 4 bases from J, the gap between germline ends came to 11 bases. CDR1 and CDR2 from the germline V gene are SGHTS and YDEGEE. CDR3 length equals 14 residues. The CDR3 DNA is TGTGCCAGCAGCTTGGGGGACGGCTTATACGAGCAGTACTTC. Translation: CASSLGDGLYEQYF.

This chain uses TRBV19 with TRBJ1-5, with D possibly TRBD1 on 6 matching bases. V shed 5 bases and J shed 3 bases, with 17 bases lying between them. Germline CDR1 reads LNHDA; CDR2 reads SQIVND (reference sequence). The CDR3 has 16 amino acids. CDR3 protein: CASSWTEGQSNQPQHF. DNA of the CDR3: TGTGCCAGTAGTTGGACAGAGGGTCAGTCCAATCAGCCCCAGCATTTT.